The TCR beta chain described here comes from a study of cytomegalovirus exposure and HLA in healthy donors. Study at large: The early release's HLA-typed donors yielded 65 million to 85 million unique TCRs.

Broader study findings: TCR beta V segments were, for the most part, productive about 87% or about 30% of the time in an earlier analysis. Most likely, a cluster of highly shared sequence variants arose as a sequencing artifact. The dataset shows that most TCR sequences were rare, while some public TCRs occurred in many donors.

CDR3 length equals 18 residues. The germline CDR1 and CDR2 sequences are MGHRA and YSYEKL. The V end lost 0 bases, the J end lost 0 bases, and 15 bases lay between the germline ends. The primer mix had 60 Vbeta and 13 Jbeta primers. The repertoire was sequenced with immunoSEQ multiplex PCR; TCRdb's copy has only in-frame clones and lacks some. The table lists 150,000 to 160,000 clones, nearly 80% of them singletons, with around 13% in the top ten. On this clone itself: The antigen is undetermined.

This TCR derives from a man aged 30 to 45 in good health and CMV-seropositive. This chain uses TRBV4-1 with TRBJ2-1; tentatively, D is TRBD1 (5 bases). Sequences were obtained from PBMCs. The CDR3 DNA sequence: TGCGCCAGCAGCCAAGAGGGGCCACCTCCTAGCTCCTACAATGAGCAGTTCTTC. Amino acid sequence: CASSQEGPPPSSYNEQFF.